Described below is a single TCR beta chain sequence and its context. Its matching antigen is unknown. Profiled with immunoSEQ multiplex PCR; TCRdb holds only in-frame clones, not every one. The table includes 20,000 to 25,000 clones, 85% detected once. The data stem from a study of lymphopenia after photon versus proton radiotherapy. Findings and limits, study-wide: Proton therapy kept repertoires fairly stable, unlike photons, which gained effector/memory cells.

V was cut by 5 bases and J by 0 bases, with 11 bases left in between. The CDR3 contains 15 residues. Germline V gene data show CDR1 as SGHRS and CDR2 as YFSETQ. The source of this sequence is a man aged 55 to 69 with pancreatic cancer. The material was peripheral blood, obtained from a patient treated with photon-based radiotherapy. The gene calls are TRBV5-1 and TRBJ1-4; D is unresolved. DNA for the CDR3: TGCGCCAGCAGTCAGACGGCCTCAACTAATGAAAAACTGTTTTTT. Its translation is CASSQTASTNEKLFF.